One and the same sample provided the 2 T cell receptor beta chains below, sequenced in a study of blood T cell repertoires in COVID-19. Sequenced by immunoSEQ multiplex PCR; TCRdb stores in-frame clones only, minus some. The repertoire holds a few hundred thousand clones, with roughly 90% as singletons. The sample comprised peripheral blood. Every receptor here comes from a man aged 55 to 70 with acute or convalescent COVID-19.

V is TRBV7-3 and J is TRBJ2-1; 7 bases agree with TRBD2. Unmatched junction bases numbered 7, after V lost 6 bases and J lost 5 bases. CDR1 SGHTA and CDR2 FQGTGA come from the germline V gene. The CDR3 is 14 amino acids. For the CDR3, the DNA is TGTGCCAGCAGTCAAGCCGGGACTAACAATGAGCAGTTCTTC. The encoded protein is CASSQAGTNNEQFF.

The chain employs TRBV7-9 and TRBJ1-2, with unresolved D. V gave up 7 bases and J gave up 6 bases, with 15 bases separating them. CDR1 is SEHNR, CDR2 FQNEAQ, per germline (reference sequence). This CDR3 region has 13 residues. The CDR3 DNA reads TGTGCCAGCACCCCAAACGGGGAAGATGGCTACACCTTC. Encoded protein: CASTPNGEDGYTF.